A single sample gave rise to the 19 T cell receptor beta chains below, sequenced in a study of technical replicates of blood from several donors (dated by TCRdb to about 2017). Libraries were constructed by the immunoSEQ multiplex PCR assay. TCRdb obtained this table from immuneACCESS and retained in-frame rearrangements with V and J assigned. These tables miss some clones; where compared with another copy, unresolved V genes account for less than half of the shortfall, and the remainder is unexplained. Across this sample there are about 94,000 clones, with approximately 94% seen only once. The ten top clones hold around 0.24% of the sample. The sequencing sample was made of T cells isolated from PBMCs. The source of these receptors is a human donor in good health.

This chain connects TRBV9 to TRBJ2-2; 11 bases are shared with TRBD1. In germline, CDR1 is SGDLS, CDR2 YYNGEE. CDR3 length: 17 amino acids. The junction had 7 bases not matched to a gene; V was cut back by 2 bases and J by 4 bases. CDR3 bases: TGTGCCAGCAGCGTCTACGGGACAGGGGGTTTCACCGGGGAGCTGTTTTTT. Amino acid sequence: CASSVYGTGGFTGELFF. The full variable domain, in which reference TRBV9 and TRBJ2-2 provide the parts outside the CDR3, is DSGVTQTPKHLITATGQRVTLRCSPRSGDLSVYWYQQSLDQGLQFLIQYYNGEERAKGNILERFSAQQFPDLHSELNLSSLELGDSALYFCASSVYGTGGFTGELFFGEGSRLTVL.

V usage is TRBV16 and J usage is TRBJ1-1; the D gene is possibly TRBD1 (5 bases). CDR1 is KGHSY and CDR2 is FQNENV in the germline V gene. This CDR3 has 17 residues. V lost 4 bases to trimming and J lost 4 bases, with 22 bases between them. This chain's CDR3 is CASSRAEGGASGTEAFF. In DNA form, the CDR3 reads TGTGCCAGCAGCCGCGCGGAGGGTGGGGCATCGGGCACTGAAGCTTTCTTT.

This clone is a singleton in its sample. CDR3 nucleotide sequence: TGCGCCGGATCGACAGGGGGCACTGAAGCTTTCTTT. Its translation is CAGSTGGTEAFF. The chain carries TRBV4-1 and TRBJ1-1; 9 bases agree with TRBD1. The CDR3 length is 12 residues. V lost 11 bases, J lost 4 bases, and 5 bases stayed unmatched. The germline V gene has CDR1 MGHRA and CDR2 YSYEKL.

V and J are TRBV7-3 and TRBJ2-3; D is unclear. Germline V lookup: CDR1 SGHTA, CDR2 FQGTGA. The ends were cut back, 2 bases at V and 3 bases at J, with 6 bases in the middle. This CDR3 spans 13 amino acids. DNA of the CDR3: TGTGCCAGCAGCTTACAGGATACAGATACGCAGTATTTT. As protein: CASSLQDTDTQYF.

This clone came up once. V gene TRBV27 combines with J gene TRBJ2-4, with D possibly matching TRBD2 (6 bases). This CDR3 region has 13 residues. CDR1 MNHEY and CDR2 SMNVEV come from the germline V gene (reference sequence). Trimming took 3 bases from V and 13 from J, leaving 16 bases between them. CDR3 DNA: TGTGCCAGCAGTTTTGGGGCGGGAAGAGTCCAGTACTTC. Its protein product is CASSFGAGRVQYF.

The chain uses TRBV2 and TRBJ2-2; TRBD1 matches 7 bases. Germline CDR1 and CDR2: SNHLY and FYNNEI. This CDR3 has 16 residues. The V segment lost 10 bases and the J segment 0 bases; nucleotides outside the gene matches: 11. CDR3 region: CAIQFSGGPNTGELFF. The CDR3 bases are TGTGCCATACAATTTTCAGGGGGACCGAACACCGGGGAGCTGTTTTTT.

The chain joins TRBV29-1 to TRBJ2-5; D gene unclear. Per germline, CDR1 SQVTM and CDR2 ANQGSEA. V was pared by 1 base and J by 0 bases, with 12 bases between. The CDR3 consists of 15 residues. The CDR3 sequence is CSVEGPMRNQETQYF. The CDR3 DNA is TGCAGCGTTGAAGGCCCGATGAGAAACCAAGAGACCCAGTACTTC.

The V call is TRBV5-5, the J call TRBJ2-1, with TRBD1 as a possible D gene (5 bases). Germline-derived CDR1 and CDR2 are SGHKS and YYEKEE (reference sequence). The CDR3 totals 15 residues. V lost 4 bases, J lost 2 bases, and 13 bases lay in between. The DNA for the CDR3 is TGTGCCAGCAGCAGGGTCGGACAAACCTACAATGAGCAGTTCTTC. Encoded protein: CASSRVGQTYNEQFF.

The chain carries TRBV30 and TRBJ1-5, with a possible D match to TRBD1 (6 bases). The CDR3 has 17 amino acids. Trimming shortened V by 0 bases and J by 0 bases, and 15 bases separated the two germline ends. Germline CDR1 reads GTSNPN; CDR2 reads SVGIG (reference sequence). CDR3 sequence: CAWSVNQGPYSNQPQHF. In DNA, the CDR3 is TGTGCCTGGAGTGTAAACCAGGGGCCTTATAGCAATCAGCCCCAGCATTTT.

V usage is TRBV6-4 and J usage is TRBJ1-4; TRBD1 is a possible D gene (6 bases). Germline V lookup: CDR1 MRHNA, CDR2 SNTAGT. The length of the CDR3 is 14 residues. Trimming took 6 bases from V and 5 from J, leaving 13 bases between them. The CDR3 here is CASSSQGGNEKLFF. CDR3 bases: TGTGCCAGCAGCTCACAGGGAGGGAATGAAAAACTGTTTTTT.

This clone was observed once. This chain joins TRBV7-9 and TRBJ2-4; weak D call: TRBD1 (6 bases). This CDR3 contains 15 residues. Germline V gene sequence: CDR1 SEHNR, CDR2 FQNEAQ (reference sequence). V lost 6 bases, J lost 2 bases, and 14 bases lay in between. CDR3 in amino acids: CASSPPGASKNIQYF. Here the CDR3 DNA reads TGTGCCAGCAGTCCTCCAGGGGCTTCCAAAAACATTCAGTACTTC.

This clone was recorded once. The chain is built from TRBV2 and TRBJ1-4; no firm D call. V was cut by 11 bases and J by 8 bases, with 15 bases left in between. The CDR3 runs to 12 residues. Germline V gene sequence: CDR1 SNHLY, CDR2 FYNNEI. The CDR3 region has the DNA TGTGCCGGAACGGGTCCCCGAGAAAAACTGTTTTTT. It encodes CAGTGPREKLFF.

The chain carries TRBV18 and TRBJ2-2, with D possibly matching TRBD2 (6 bases). Germline V gene sequence: CDR1 KGHSH, CDR2 LQKENI. This CDR3 is 16 amino acids long. V lost 0 bases to trimming and J lost 0 bases, with 8 bases between them. CDR3 protein: CASSPPIAANTGELFF. As DNA, the CDR3 is TGTGCCAGCTCACCACCGATAGCGGCGAACACCGGGGAGCTGTTTTTT.

The chain is built from TRBV23-1 and TRBJ2-2, with TRBD2 matching over 10 bases. TRBV23-1 is reported as an ORF; its role is uncertain. The CDR3 spans 19 residues. The V and J ends lost 4 bases and 4 bases, in that order; junction bases with no gene match: 15. The CDR3 spells CASSPSGASGSCCTGELFF. The CDR3 DNA is TGCGCCAGCAGTCCCTCCGGGGCTAGCGGGAGTTGTTGCACCGGGGAGCTGTTTTTT.

This chain joins TRBV11-2 and TRBJ2-7; D might be TRBD2 (6 bases). CDR3 length: 13 residues. Germline lookup yields CDR1 SGHAT and CDR2 FQNNGV. V was pared by 5 bases and J by 7 bases, with 15 bases between. DNA of the CDR3: TGTGCCAGCAGCGGCGGGACCCTAGGAGAGCAGTACTTC. This translates into CASSGGTLGEQYF.

J is TRBJ2-7 and V is TRBV6-6, with 8 bases identical to TRBD2. The length of the CDR3 is 16 residues. The V gene end was trimmed by 6 bases and the J gene end by 0 bases; junction bases not matched to a gene: 10. CDR1 is MNHNY and CDR2 is SVGAGI in the germline V gene (reference sequence). The DNA for the CDR3 is TGTGCCAGCAGCACAACCTTAGCGGGGCACTCCTACGAGCAGTACTTC. Its protein product is CASSTTLAGHSYEQYF.

The chain uses TRBV7-8 and TRBJ1-5; D gene uncertain. The germline V and J ends were trimmed by 5 bases and 4 bases, with 6 bases remaining between them. The V gene's germline CDR1 is SGHVS and CDR2 FQNEAQ. The CDR3 covers 12 residues. CDR3 residues: CASSPMNQPQHF. The CDR3 coding sequence is TGTGCCAGCAGCCCAATGAATCAGCCCCAGCATTTT.

The CDR3 sequence: CASSAGPYNSPLHF. The CDR3 DNA is TGTGCCAGCAGTGCGGGTCCCTATAATTCACCCCTCCACTTT. This chain joins TRBV6-1 and TRBJ1-6; D is undetermined. CDR1 and CDR2 from the germline V gene are MNHNS and SASEGT. The germline V and J ends were trimmed by 4 bases and 2 bases, with 6 bases remaining between them. The CDR3 length is 14 residues.

The chain couples TRBV5-8 to TRBJ2-5; 14 bases agree with TRBD2. The CDR3 is made up of 19 amino acids. Trimming removed 0 bases from V and 0 bases from J; junction bases left unmatched: 7. The germline gives CDR1 SGHTS, CDR2 YDEGEE. CDR3 loop: CASSLEGTSGSRNQETQYF. The CDR3 region has the DNA TGTGCCAGCAGCTTGGAAGGGACTAGCGGGAGCAGAAACCAAGAGACCCAGTACTTC.